This note documents a single T cell receptor (beta chain) sequence. Method: immunoSEQ multiplex PCR; TCRdb's copy keeps in-frame clones and lacks some. The data hold about 430,000 clones, with nearly 90% observed a single time. This CDR3 comprises 12 residues. V was clipped by 1 base and J by 11 bases, with 11 bases between them. Per germline, CDR1 LNHDA and CDR2 SQIVND (reference sequence). In the 2 weeks before study entry, exposed participants met a COVID-19 case, which was PCR-confirmed or clinician-diagnosed. The data were obtained in a study of blood T cell repertoires in COVID-19. The TCR originated in a young woman who had been exposed to COVID-19. The rearrangement joins TRBV19 to TRBJ1-1; a possible D gene is TRBD1 (5 bases). What was sequenced was PBMCs or T cells enriched from blood (not recorded which). This chain's CDR3 is CASSIGGTWAFF. For the CDR3, the DNA is TGTGCCAGTAGTATAGGCGGGACTTGGGCTTTCTTT.